A single sample gave rise to the 18 T cell receptor beta chains below, sequenced in a study of technical replicates of blood from a few donors. Sequencing was performed with immunoSEQ multiplex PCR; in TCRdb, only in-frame clones are kept and a portion is missing. This table has tens of thousands of clones, 95% to 98% appearing once. The sample comprised T cells isolated from PBMCs. The receptors stem from a human donor in good health.

The genes are TRBV5-1 and TRBJ2-7; the match to TRBD1 covers 10 bases. V lost 3 bases and J lost 5; bases outside the gene matches: 5. The CDR3 runs to 14 residues. The germline V gene has CDR1 SGHRS and CDR2 YFSETQ. The CDR3 region is CASSWGQGSDEQYF. For the CDR3, the DNA is TGCGCCAGCAGCTGGGGACAGGGGTCCGACGAGCAGTACTTC.

In this sample, this clone turned up once. The chain combines TRBV7-6 with TRBJ2-1; a possible D gene is TRBD2 (7 bases). Deletions cut 7 bases from V and 0 bases from J, with 16 bases between. Germline loops: CDR1 SGHVS, CDR2 FNYEAQ. The CDR3 consists of 16 residues. Here the CDR3 reads CASTEGEGSSYNEQFF. CDR3 nucleotides: TGTGCCAGCACCGAGGGGGAGGGGAGCTCCTACAATGAGCAGTTCTTC. The full variable domain, its missing parts supplied by reference TRBV7-6 and TRBJ2-1, is GAGVSQSPRYKVTKRGQDVALRCDPISGHVSLYWYRQALGQGPEFLTYFNYEAQQDKSGLPNDRFSAERPEGSISTLTIQRTEQRDSAMYRCASTEGEGSSYNEQFFGPGTRLTVL.

The V and J genes are TRBV5-5 and TRBJ1-1, with 7 bases identical to TRBD1. V dropped 4 bases and J dropped 6; count of bases not matched to a gene: 9. The CDR3 length is 14 residues. The germline V gene encodes CDR1 SGHKS and CDR2 YYEKEE (reference sequence). CDR3 residues: CASSRGRGGSEAFF. The CDR3 DNA follows: TGTGCCAGCAGCAGGGGGCGGGGTGGCTCTGAAGCTTTCTTT.

V and J are TRBV9 and TRBJ2-1; the match to TRBD1 covers 9 bases. Germline V gene lookup returns CDR1 SGDLS and CDR2 YYNGEE. J gave up 7 bases and V 7 bases, and 6 bases lay outside the gene matches. There are 13 residues in the CDR3. The DNA for the CDR3 is TGTGCCAGCGGGACAGGGCTGGAGAATGAGCAGTTCTTC. Translating gives CASGTGLENEQFF.

The chain uses TRBV7-9 and TRBJ2-7; D is perhaps TRBD2 (6 bases). The CDR3 loop spans 12 amino acids. Per germline, CDR1 SEHNR and CDR2 FQNEAQ (reference sequence). V lost 6 bases to trimming and J lost 6 bases, with 12 bases between them. CDR3 nucleotide sequence: TGTGCCAGCAGGAGGGAGGTGGGCGAGCAGTACTTC. Translation: CASRREVGEQYF.

This chain joins TRBV6-5 and TRBJ2-1, with 9 nucleotides matching TRBD2. V was pared by 6 bases and J by 1 base, with 4 bases of the junction left unmatched. Germline-derived CDR1 and CDR2 are MNHEY and SVGAGI. The CDR3 totals 15 residues. The CDR3 DNA reads as TGTGCCAGCAGGCTAGGACTAGCGTCCTACAATGAGCAGTTCTTC. Translating it yields CASRLGLASYNEQFF.

The chain recombines TRBV5-1 with TRBJ2-5, with 9 nucleotides matching TRBD1. The V gene's germline CDR1 is SGHRS and CDR2 YFSETQ. CDR3 length equals 15 residues. The V and J ends lost 6 bases and 4 bases, in that order; junction bases with no gene match: 10. The CDR3 region has the DNA TGCGCCAGCACCCCCGGGACAGGGTCTCGAGAGACCCAGTACTTC. Protein sequence: CASTPGTGSRETQYF. The whole variable domain, remainder taken from reference TRBV5-1 and TRBJ2-5, is KAGVTQTPRYLIKTRGQQVTLSCSPISGHRSVSWYQQTPGQGLQFLFEYFSETQRNKGNFPGRFSGRQFSNSRSEMNVSTLELGDSALYLCASTPGTGSRETQYFGPGTRLLVL.

This chain connects TRBV15 to TRBJ1-1; a weak D match, TRBD1 (6 bases). Germline V gene data show CDR1 as LNHNV and CDR2 as YYDKDF (reference sequence). V lost 3 bases to trimming and J lost 3 bases, with 17 bases between them. CDR3 length: 16 residues. The CDR3 bases are TGTGCCACCAGCAGGGAGGACAGATTAATAGACACTGAAGCTTTCTTT. Translating it yields CATSREDRLIDTEAFF.

The chain has TRBV2 and TRBJ2-5; maybe TRBD1 (5 bases). Trimming took off 6 bases at V and 5 bases at J, with 10 bases between the two ends. Germline CDR1 and CDR2: SNHLY and FYNNEI. The CDR3 contains 12 residues. In DNA, the CDR3 is TGTGCCAGCAGCAGGGTCCAGGAGACCCAGTACTTC. This translates into CASSRVQETQYF.

This chain joins TRBV19 and TRBJ1-5, with 9 bases fitting TRBD1. The CDR3 runs 15 residues. After removal of 6 bases from V and 5 bases from J, the junction contained 8 bases not matched to a gene. The germline gives CDR1 LNHDA, CDR2 SQIVND (reference sequence). Here the CDR3 reads CASSSPGQGYQPQHF. In nucleotides, the CDR3 is TGTGCCAGTAGCTCTCCGGGACAGGGCTATCAGCCCCAGCATTTT.

This chain links TRBV10-1 with TRBJ2-7; 7 nucleotides line up with TRBD2. The CDR3 totals 14 residues. From germline, CDR1 is WNHNN and CDR2 SYGVQD (reference sequence). Losses at the gene ends were 5 bases for V and 9 bases for J; bases not matched to a gene: 13. Here the CDR3 reads CASSSGTGYDRQYF. The CDR3 DNA sequence: TGCGCCAGCAGTAGCGGGACTGGGTATGACAGGCAGTACTTC.

This clone was picked up one time. The rearrangement uses TRBV29-1 and TRBJ2-3, with D hard to call. V was pared by 3 bases and J by 3 bases, with 7 bases between. Germline V gene data show CDR1 as SQVTM and CDR2 as ANQGSEA. This CDR3 has 12 residues. CDR3 bases: TGCAGCGTTGAGCTGAGTACAGATACGCAGTATTTT. Translated: CSVELSTDTQYF.

This chain links TRBV11-1 with TRBJ2-3, with 8 bases aligning to TRBD2. The CDR3 contains 15 residues. In germline, CDR1 is SGHAT, CDR2 FQDESV (reference sequence). V lost 5 bases to trimming and J lost 2 bases; unmatched junction nucleotides: 6. CDR3 loop: CASSLTSAYTDTQYF. The CDR3 DNA follows: TGTGCCAGCAGCCTGACTAGCGCTTACACAGATACGCAGTATTTT.

The chain is built from TRBV29-1 and TRBJ1-2, with D maybe TRBD1 (6 bases). The CDR3 covers 13 residues. The ends were cut back, 0 bases at V and 8 bases at J, with 13 bases in the middle. CDR1 is SQVTM, CDR2 ANQGSEA, per germline. CDR3 sequence: CSVEDRGREGYTF. The CDR3 nucleotides are TGCAGCGTTGAAGATCGGGGGCGGGAGGGCTACACCTTC. Full variable domain (rest looked up from reference TRBV29-1 and TRBJ1-2): SAVISQKPSRDICQRGTSLTIQCQVDSQVTMMFWYRQQPGQSLTLIATANQGSEATYESGFVIDKFPISRPNLTFSTLTVSNMSPEDSSIYLCSVEDRGREGYTFGSGTRLTVV.

This clone was counted a single time. This sequence joins TRBV28 and TRBJ2-2; 12 positions match TRBD2. Germline CDR1 is MDHEN and CDR2 is SYDVKM. J was trimmed by 3 bases and V by 5 bases; bases with no gene match: 7. The CDR3 loop spans 17 amino acids. The CDR3 DNA sequence: TGTGCCAGCAGTGCGGGGGGACTAGCGGGTTACACCGGGGAGCTGTTTTTT. Amino acid sequence: CASSAGGLAGYTGELFF.

The chain couples TRBV13 to TRBJ1-5; 7 nucleotides line up with TRBD1. The CDR3 sequence is 13 residues long. Germline V gene sequence: CDR1 PRHDT, CDR2 FYEKMQ (reference sequence). The J segment lost 10 bases and the V segment lost 6 bases, leaving 9 bases of the junction unmatched. Here the CDR3 reads CASSRDRDRPQHF. CDR3 nucleotide sequence: TGTGCCAGCAGTCGCGACAGGGACCGACCCCAGCATTTT.

The chain recombines TRBV6-1 with TRBJ1-6, with 7 bases fitting TRBD1. This CDR3 is built from 13 residues. V dropped 4 bases and J dropped 10; count of bases not matched to a gene: 4. From germline, CDR1 is MNHNS and CDR2 SASEGT. The DNA of the CDR3 is TGTGCCAGCAGTGTGGACAGGACGTCACCCCTCCACTTT. Translation gives CASSVDRTSPLHF.

The V and J genes are TRBV29-1 and TRBJ2-5; the match to TRBD2 covers 10 bases. Germline trimming cut 6 bases from V and 7 bases from J; bases unmatched to any gene: 11. The CDR3 is made up of 14 amino acids. CDR1 is SQVTM and CDR2 is ANQGSEA in the germline V gene. The CDR3 sequence is CSVGRLAGLGTQYF. In DNA form, the CDR3 reads TGCAGCGTGGGGCGACTAGCGGGTTTGGGGACCCAGTACTTC.